The rows below give T cell receptor beta chains drawn from one sample of a study of cytomegalovirus exposure and HLA in healthy donors. The repertoire was sequenced with immunoSEQ multiplex PCR; TCRdb's copy has only in-frame clones and lacks some. Counted here are around 200,000 clones, roughly 80% occurring once; the ten biggest clones make up roughly a sixth. The specimen sequenced was PBMCs. The receptors shown here come from a middle-aged man in good health and CMV-seronegative. CDR3s include the opening cysteine and the closing phenylalanine or tryptophan. Each record gives: CDR3 length, D gene, V gene, J gene, clone size, CDR3 DNA, CDR3 protein. A D gene is named only where the DNA matches it firmly. A row's size may be missing; if present it is once, few, many or a size class.

14,NA,TRBV7-8,TRBJ2-5,NA,TGTGCCAGCAGCTTAGAACTAGGGGGAGAGACCCAGTACTTC,CASSLELGGETQYF
18,NA,TRBV21-1,TRBJ1-5,NA,TGTGCCAGCTCGTTATTGGGCAGGGGGCAATCGAGCAATCAGCCCCAGCATTTT,CASSLLGRGQSSNQPQHF
16,TRBD1,TRBV4-1,TRBJ1-3,NA,TGCGCCAGCAGCCAAGATGGGACAGGGAATGGAAACACCATATATTTT,CASSQDGTGNGNTIYF
14,NA,TRBV27,TRBJ2-1,NA,TGTGCCAGCAGTTTAGCTAGCCTCGGCAATGAGCAGTTCTTC,CASSLASLGNEQFF
13,NA,TRBV29-1,TRBJ2-1,NA,TGCAGCGTTGAACTCCTATCCTACAATGAGCAGTTCTTC,CSVELLSYNEQFF
14,NA,TRBV27,TRBJ2-7,once,TGTGCCAGCAGTTTAGCGGGGAGCTCCTACGAGCAGTACTTC,CASSLAGSSYEQYF
15,NA,TRBV7-8,TRBJ2-7,NA,TGTGCCAGCAGCTTACAGACACAGGCCTCCTACGAGCAGTACTTC,CASSLQTQASYEQYF
15,NA,TRBV6-1,TRBJ1-2,NA,TGTGCCAGCAGTATACAGGGAAAGGGGAGCTATGGCTACACCTTC,CASSIQGKGSYGYTF
13,NA,TRBV28,TRBJ1-2,once,TGTGCCAGCAGTTTACAGGGAAGCTATGGCTACACCTTC,CASSLQGSYGYTF
16,NA,TRBV7-9,TRBJ2-3,NA,TGTGCCAGCAGCCGAAAACAGGGAACTCTAGGAGATACGCAGTATTTT,CASSRKQGTLGDTQYF
16,TRBD1,TRBV7-9,TRBJ2-1,NA,TGTGCCAGCAGCTTAGCGGGACAGGGAAACTACAATGAGCAGTTCTTC,CASSLAGQGNYNEQFF
14,TRBD1,TRBV7-7,TRBJ2-1,NA,TGTGCCAGCAGCCATCGACAGGGGGCAAATGAGCAGTTCTTC,CASSHRQGANEQFF
11,NA,TRBV6-1,TRBJ1-4,NA,TGTGCCAGCAGTGAAGAGGACAGTTTGTTTTTT,CASSEEDSLFF
15,NA,TRBV9,TRBJ2-5,NA,TGTGCCAGCAGCCCGAACATCGGGGGGCATGAGACCCAGTACTTC,CASSPNIGGHETQYF
16,NA,TRBV2,TRBJ2-2,NA,TGTGCCAGCAGCGACACGACAGCTGCGAACACCGGGGAGCTGTTTTTT,CASSDTTAANTGELFF
13,NA,TRBV18,TRBJ1-1,NA,TGTGCCAGCTCATCGACACAGAACACTGAAGCTTTCTTT,CASSSTQNTEAFF
11,NA,TRBV25-1,TRBJ2-4,NA,TGTGCCAGCAGTGACCTGTCCCTTCAGTACTTC,CASSDLSLQYF
16,TRBD1,TRBV4-3,TRBJ1-5,NA,TGCGCCAGCAGCCAAGATCTGAAGGGGGCGGGTCAGCCCCAGCATTTT,CASSQDLKGAGQPQHF
17,NA,TRBV7-2,TRBJ1-2,NA,TGTGCCAGCAGCTTATTGGGGGCAACCACCGGAGGCTATGGCTACACCTTC,CASSLLGATTGGYGYTF
13,NA,TRBV19,TRBJ2-7,once,TGTGCCAGTAGTGGTCAGGCCCTCTACGAGCAGTACTTC,CASSGQALYEQYF
17,TRBD1,TRBV7-8,TRBJ2-1,NA,TGTGCCAGCAGCTTAGGTCCGGGACAGGGCCCCTACAATGAGCAGTTCTTC,CASSLGPGQGPYNEQFF
15,NA,TRBV6-1,TRBJ1-3,NA,TGTGCCAGCAGTGAAGCTGCGTTCTCTGGAAACACCATATATTTT,CASSEAAFSGNTIYF
15,TRBD2,TRBV5-1,TRBJ2-3,NA,TGCGCCAGCAGCCCTGGGGGGGAACCGGCAGATACGCAGTATTTT,CASSPGGEPADTQYF
19,NA,TRBV4-1,TRBJ2-2,NA,TGCGCCAGCAGCCTTTTGGTCGACACTGAACGGCTATTCGCCGGGGAGCTGTTTTTT,CASSLLVDTERLFAGELFF
16,TRBD2,TRBV29-1,TRBJ2-1,NA,TGCAGCGTCGTCGGCACTAGCGGGCCACCCTACAATGAGCAGTTCTTC,CSVVGTSGPPYNEQFF
15,NA,TRBV4-3,TRBJ2-1,once,TGCGCCAGCAGCCAAGTCTTGAGCTCCTACAATGAGCAGTTCTTC,CASSQVLSSYNEQFF
18,TRBD2,TRBV5-6,TRBJ2-1,few,TGTGCCAGCAGCTCCCCGCCTCAGCGGGACCCCTCCTACAATGAGCAGTTCTTC,CASSSPPQRDPSYNEQFF
14,NA,TRBV7-3,TRBJ2-1,NA,TGTGCCAGCAGTTCGGACGGAGGCCGCAATGAGCAGTTCTTC,CASSSDGGRNEQFF
13,NA,TRBV7-2,TRBJ2-1,NA,TGTGCCAGCAGCTCAAGACGGGACAATGAGCAGTTCTTC,CASSSRRDNEQFF
13,NA,TRBV19,TRBJ2-7,NA,TGTGCCAGTAGCCCCGGGACAATCTACGAGCAGTACTTC,CASSPGTIYEQYF
13,TRBD1,TRBV18,TRBJ2-5,NA,TGTGCCAGCTCATCTGACAGGGGAGAGACCCAGTACTTC,CASSSDRGETQYF
14,TRBD1,TRBV6-5,TRBJ1-1,NA,TGTGCCAGCAGAGAGACAGGGGGAGGCACTGAAGCTTTCTTT,CASRETGGGTEAFF
12,NA,TRBV28,TRBJ2-5,NA,TGTGCCAGCAGTCCTATTAGCGGGACCCAGTACTTC,CASSPISGTQYF
14,NA,TRBV5-1,TRBJ1-4,once,TGCGCCAGCAGCTTGGTGCCGGGTAATGAAAAACTGTTTTTT,CASSLVPGNEKLFF
14,NA,TRBV19,TRBJ1-1,NA,TGTGCCAGTAGGAAGGGAACAGGGACCACTGAAGCTTTCTTT,CASRKGTGTTEAFF
17,NA,TRBV5-1,TRBJ1-6,NA,TGCGCCAGCAGCGGGGGGGAGATGAGCTCCTATAATTCACCCCTCCACTTT,CASSGGEMSSYNSPLHF